This TCR beta chain was sequenced during a study of shared clonotypes between healthy human individuals. This CDR3 comprises 14 residues. Germline CDR1 is SGDLS and CDR2 is YYNGEE. With V trimmed by 3 bases and J by 5 bases, 4 bases remained unmatched. Some clones are missing from TCRdb's copy, which holds only in-frame ones; the method was immunoSEQ multiplex PCR. The data contain roughly 2,000,000 clones, roughly 95% of them seen just once; the ten biggest clones take up more than 0.9%. Naive CD8 cells were CD45RO-negative, positively selected for CCR7, excluding terminally differentiated effector memory CD45RA+ cells. Worth noting for this clone: In the same sample, other DNA sequences code for this CDR3.

The sample comprised naive CD8+ T cells sorted from blood. J is TRBJ2-7 and V is TRBV9, with 11 bases lining up with TRBD2. This receptor was obtained from a man between 18 and 29 years old in good health. The CDR3 is CASSASGRSDEQYF. The CDR3 DNA is TGTGCCAGCAGCGCTAGCGGGAGGTCGGACGAGCAGTACTTC.